Reported below is one T cell receptor (beta chain). The sample belongs to a study of blood T cell repertoires in COVID-19. Turning to the study itself: Sample material is recorded as cDNA or gDNA derived from T cells, B-cell-depleted T cells, or PBMCs.

In the authors' methods: Amplification of reference gene primers was used by the study to estimate nucleated cell counts. Profiling relied on immunoSEQ multiplex PCR, and the TCRdb table lists in-frame clones only, not all of them. V and J calls and clone size are those listed in that table; D and trimming were worked out from the DNA. The top ten hold around 5.4% of the sample, which has about 28,000 clones, roughly 87% seen once. Germline V CDR1 and CDR2: MGHDK, SYGVNS. J was trimmed by 2 bases and V by 4 bases; bases with no gene match: 7. The CDR3 is 16 residues long. Input material: peripheral blood. This sequence joins TRBV25-1 and TRBJ2-2; 7 nucleotides align to TRBD1. The source of this sequence is a man aged 60 to 75 with active COVID-19. The CDR3 DNA reads TGTGCCAGCAGTGTGAAGGGGGCCCAAAACACCGGGGAGCTGTTTTTT. Protein: CASSVKGAQNTGELFF.